These 14 T cell receptor beta chains share one sample of origin, sequenced in a study of human T cells and chemical hapten exposure. Time point of the sample: healthy volunteer bleed at 2 weeks. Total RNA came from unfractionated whole blood. TCRdb passed the RACE reads through MiXCR, listing each CDR3 protein once. The sample includes around 130,000 distinct CDR3 sequences, 8.5% to 9.5% seen only once; the top ten take approximately 1.6%. The material sequenced was whole blood. Receptors originate from a male donor in good health. Some clones in this sample may be carry-over from other donors' samples.

The chain combines TRBV5-1 with TRBJ1-1, with TRBD1 matching over 8 bases. The V gene's germline CDR1 is SGHRS and CDR2 YFSETQ. CDR3 size: 14 residues. V lost 0 bases, J lost 4 bases, and 2 bases stayed unmatched. This chain's CDR3 is CASSLAGGGTEAFF. In DNA, the CDR3 is TGCGCCAGCAGCTTGGCAGGGGGCGGCACTGAAGCTTTCTTT. The variable domain in full, with the rest retrieved from reference TRBV5-1 and TRBJ1-1, is KAGVTQTPRYLIKTRGQQVTLSCSPISGHRSVSWYQQTPGQGLQFLFEYFSETQRNKGNFPGRFSGRQFSNSRSEMNVSTLELGDSALYLCASSLAGGGTEAFFGQGTRLTVV.

The V gene is TRBV6-5, the J gene TRBJ2-1; no definite D call. The V gene's germline CDR1 is MNHEY and CDR2 SVGAGI. Deletions cut 2 bases from V and 3 bases from J, with 8 bases between. This CDR3 spans 14 amino acids. Here the CDR3 reads CASSYVPNYNEQFF. The CDR3 DNA follows: TGTGCCAGCAGTTACGTACCCAACTACAATGAGCAGTTCTTC.

This clonotype showed up many times. V and J are TRBV30 and TRBJ1-1; maybe TRBD1 (5 bases). This CDR3 spans 12 amino acids. Germline lookup yields CDR1 GTSNPN and CDR2 SVGIG (reference sequence). V lost 0 bases, J lost 7 bases, and 9 bases lay in between. In nucleotides, the CDR3 is TGTGCCTGGAGTGTGGGGGGTTATGAAGCTTTCTTT. Its translation: CAWSVGGYEAFF.

This clonotype has only a few counts. Here the CDR3 reads CASSLSGFRGHEKLFF. The CDR3 nucleotides are TGTGCCAGCAGTTTATCTGGATTCAGGGGGCATGAAAAACTGTTTTTT. The chain links TRBV12-3 or TRBV12-4 to TRBJ1-4, with 8 positions matching TRBD1. The CDR3 contains 16 residues. V shed 2 bases and J 6 bases; nucleotides not matched to a gene: 8.

The chain is built from TRBV5-1 and TRBJ2-7; D call uncertain. Trimming removed 0 bases from V and 2 bases from J, with 9 bases in between. Germline lookup yields CDR1 SGHRS and CDR2 YFSETQ. The CDR3 has 14 residues. The CDR3 here is CASSLDRPTYEQYF. Written as DNA, the CDR3 is TGCGCCAGCAGCTTGGACCGGCCAACCTACGAGCAGTACTTC.

This clonotype has more than one count but fewer than ten. The rearrangement links TRBV4-1 to TRBJ2-1; TRBD2 is a possible D gene (6 bases). The CDR3 is 15 residues long. Trimming stripped 4 bases from V and 4 bases from J, with 14 bases between. In germline, CDR1 is MGHRA, CDR2 YSYEKL. The CDR3 nucleotides read TGCGCCAGCAGCCGGACCTGGGGGGTATACAATGAGCAGTTCTTC. Its translation is CASSRTWGVYNEQFF.

In this sample, this clonotype turned up a few times. The chain has TRBV10-3 and TRBJ2-2, with D perhaps assigned TRBD1 or TRBD2 (5 bases each). Germline V CDR1 and CDR2: ENHRY, SYGVKD. Trimming pared 7 bases from V and 1 base from J, leaving 16 bases between. The CDR3 length is 16 residues. CDR3 protein: CAITEPGRENTGELFF. CDR3 DNA: TGTGCCATCACGGAGCCGGGACGGGAGAACACCGGGGAGCTGTTTTTT.

This clonotype was found a few times. CDR3: CSAEGGGTTNEQFF. In nucleotides, the CDR3 is TGCAGCGCCGAAGGAGGGGGGACCACCAATGAGCAGTTCTTC. The J gene is TRBJ2-1, the V gene TRBV29-1; D is perhaps TRBD1 or TRBD2 (6 bases each). The CDR3 runs to 14 residues. The ends were cut back, 7 bases at V and 6 bases at J, with 19 bases in the middle. Per the germline V gene, CDR1 is SQVTM and CDR2 is ANQGSEA.

V usage is TRBV7-9 and J usage is TRBJ2-1, with 7 bases matching TRBD2. This CDR3 has 18 amino acids. CDR1 and CDR2 (germline): SEHNR, FQNEAQ (reference sequence). V lost 2 bases and J lost 0; bases outside the gene matches: 10. CDR3 amino acids: CASSLSSMRGSSYNEQFF. The CDR3, as DNA: TGTGCCAGCAGCTTAAGTTCAATGCGGGGGAGCTCCTACAATGAGCAGTTCTTC.

The chain combines TRBV27 with TRBJ2-5; no clear D. CDR1 MNHEY and CDR2 SMNVEV come from the germline V gene (reference sequence). This CDR3 contains 13 residues. V was shortened by 1 base and J by 1 base, with 4 bases between the two germline ends. CDR3 DNA sequence: TGTGCCAGCAGTTTATGGGCCCAAGAGACCCAGTACTTC. This encodes CASSLWAQETQYF.

This clonotype has a handful of counts. CDR3 coding DNA: TGTGCCAGCAGTTACTCTGGGATACAGGGGGCCTCCTCTGGAAACACCATATATTTT. Translating it yields CASSYSGIQGASSGNTIYF. The chain carries TRBV6-5 and TRBJ1-3; 9 bases are a match to TRBD1. This CDR3 is 19 amino acids long. Germline trimming cut 0 bases from V and 0 bases from J; bases unmatched to any gene: 9. Germline V CDR1 and CDR2: MNHEY, SVGAGI.

There are many counts of this clonotype. The gene calls are TRBV12-5 and TRBJ1-1, with 8 bases fitting TRBD1. Looked up from germline, CDR1 is LGHNT and CDR2 is FRNRAP. With V trimmed by 2 bases and J by 1 base, 3 bases remained unmatched. This CDR3 comprises 15 residues. The CDR3, as DNA: TGTGCTAGTGGTTTGCCCGGACAGGGGAACACTGAAGCTTTCTTT. Amino acid sequence: CASGLPGQGNTEAFF.

The chain links TRBV27 to TRBJ2-1; D ambiguous. The CDR3 is 15 residues long. The V gene lost 7 bases and the J gene lost 0 bases, with 13 bases spanning the gap. The V gene's germline CDR1 is MNHEY and CDR2 SMNVEV (reference sequence). As DNA, the CDR3 is TGTGCCAGCAAATCCAGCCCTAGCTCCTACAATGAGCAGTTCTTC. Protein: CASKSSPSSYNEQFF.

This clonotype was counted at least ten times. The chain links TRBV20-1 to TRBJ2-5; either TRBD1 or TRBD2 may supply D (5 bases each). The CDR3 has 16 residues. Germline V lookup: CDR1 DFQATT, CDR2 SNEGSKA (reference sequence). V lost 0 bases and J 0 bases, leaving 14 bases between the germline ends. This CDR3 is CSAREHGQGHQETQYF. The CDR3 coding sequence is TGCAGTGCTAGAGAACACGGGCAGGGACACCAAGAGACCCAGTACTTC.